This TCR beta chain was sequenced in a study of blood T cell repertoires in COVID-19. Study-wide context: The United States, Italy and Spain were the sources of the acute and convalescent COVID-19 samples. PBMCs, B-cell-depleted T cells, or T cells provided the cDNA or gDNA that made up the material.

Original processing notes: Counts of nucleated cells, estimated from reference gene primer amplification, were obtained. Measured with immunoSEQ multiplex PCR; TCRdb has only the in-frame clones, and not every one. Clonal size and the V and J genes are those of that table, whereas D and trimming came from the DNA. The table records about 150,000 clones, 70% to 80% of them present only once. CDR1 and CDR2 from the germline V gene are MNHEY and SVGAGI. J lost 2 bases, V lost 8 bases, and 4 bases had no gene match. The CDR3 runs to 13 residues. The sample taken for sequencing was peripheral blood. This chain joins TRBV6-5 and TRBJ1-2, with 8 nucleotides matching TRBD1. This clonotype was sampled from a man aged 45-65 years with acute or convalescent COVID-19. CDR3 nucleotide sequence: TGTGCCAGCGGTCAGGGGGCCAACTATGGCTACACCTTC. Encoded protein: CASGQGANYGYTF.